The 5 T cell receptor beta chains listed next were all sequenced from one sample in a study of OX40 agonist ivuxolimab in advanced cancers. Measured with immunoSEQ multiplex PCR; TCRdb has only the in-frame clones, and not every one. The table has about 77,000 clones, around 86% seen once. Sample: CD4+ or CD8+ T cells sorted from blood, taken in a trial of the OX40 agonist ivuxolimab. Source of these receptors: an adult with an advanced solid tumor such as melanoma, head and neck, liver or kidney cancer.

This CDR3 reads CASSLPDRGYLSGANVLTF. In DNA, the CDR3 is TGTGCCAGCAGTCTCCCTGACAGAGGGTACCTCTCTGGGGCCAACGTCCTGACTTTC. The chain has TRBV28 and TRBJ2-6, with D perhaps assigned TRBD1 or TRBD2 (5 bases each). Germline CDR1 is MDHEN and CDR2 is SYDVKM. The CDR3 sequence is 19 residues long. The V end lost 5 bases, the J end lost 0 bases, and 20 bases lay between the germline ends.

The rearrangement joins TRBV7-9 to TRBJ1-2; D call uncertain. Germline-derived CDR1 and CDR2 are SEHNR and FQNEAQ (reference sequence). The V gene lost 5 bases and the J gene lost 7 bases, with 11 bases spanning the gap. The CDR3 runs to 12 residues. The CDR3 sequence: CASSVTLGGYTF. The CDR3 DNA is TGTGCCAGCAGCGTTACCCTGGGTGGCTACACCTTC. Drawing the rest from reference TRBV7-9 and TRBJ1-2, the complete variable domain is DTGVSQNPRHKITKRGQNVTFRCDPISEHNRLYWYRQTLGQGPEFLTYFQNEAQLEKSRLLSDRFSAERPKGSFSTLEIQRTEQGDSAMYLCASSVTLGGYTFGSGTRLTVV.

This chain connects TRBV5-4 to TRBJ1-5; 7 positions match TRBD1. There are 15 residues in the CDR3. The germline gives CDR1 SGHNT, CDR2 YYREEE (reference sequence). Trimming removed 4 bases from V and 0 bases from J; junction bases left unmatched: 4. CDR3 DNA sequence: TGTGCCAGCAGCGGCAGGGGGAATAGCAATCAGCCCCAGCATTTT. Its translation is CASSGRGNSNQPQHF.

V usage is TRBV6-1 and J usage is TRBJ2-5, with TRBD1 matching over 9 bases. CDR1 and CDR2 (germline): MNHNS, SASEGT. V shed 5 bases and J 5 bases; nucleotides not matched to a gene: 6. This CDR3 has 14 residues. In DNA form, the CDR3 reads TGTGCCAGCAGTAAGGACAGGGGTGGGGAGACCCAGTACTTC. Translation gives CASSKDRGGETQYF.

The rearrangement joins TRBV19 to TRBJ2-2; 8 positions agree with TRBD1. V shed 7 bases, J shed 2 bases, and the junction held 9 bases outside the gene matches. The CDR3 runs to 16 residues. The V gene's germline CDR1 is LNHDA and CDR2 SQIVND (reference sequence). This chain's CDR3 is CASIAWDRINTGELFF. In DNA, the CDR3 is TGTGCCAGTATTGCCTGGGACAGGATAAACACCGGGGAGCTGTTTTTT.